The 6 T cell receptor beta chains listed next were all sequenced from one sample in a study of T-cell reconstitution after alpha-beta-depleted transplantation in children. Unique molecular identifiers were incorporated when the TCRbeta library was constructed. TCRdb passed the PCR reads through MiXCR, listing each CDR3 protein once. The sample lists nearly 200,000 distinct CDR3 sequences; 5% to 6.5% were seen once. The sequenced sample was PBMCs, obtained before TCRalphabeta/CD19-depleted stem cell transplant. All receptors derive from a girl under three years old with combined immunodeficiency, due to receive a stem cell transplant.

This clonotype was observed many times. The V gene is TRBV29-1, the J gene TRBJ2-3; the D is unclear. The germline V gene encodes CDR1 SQVTM and CDR2 ANQGSEA. The CDR3 consists of 12 residues. V gave up 6 bases and J gave up 3 bases, with 10 bases separating them. The CDR3 loop reads CSVGDFTDTQYF. The CDR3 DNA sequence: TGCAGCGTCGGCGATTTTACAGATACGCAGTATTTT.

V is TRBV29-1 and J is TRBJ2-7; TRBD2 aligns across 9 bases. Germline CDR1 SQVTM, CDR2 ANQGSEA. J was trimmed by 2 bases and V by 5 bases; bases with no gene match: 4. CDR3 size: 13 residues. CDR3: CSVKTSGTYEQYF. The CDR3 nucleotides are TGCAGCGTTAAGACTAGCGGAACCTACGAGCAGTACTTC.

This clonotype was observed at least ten times. The V call is TRBV28, the J call TRBJ2-5; tentatively, D is TRBD2 (5 bases). Germline V gene lookup returns CDR1 MDHEN and CDR2 SYDVKM. Trimming removed 7 bases at V and 3 bases at J, with 12 bases between. The CDR3 length is 13 residues. In DNA form, the CDR3 reads TGTGCCAGCACACGGGTTAGCGAAGAGACCCAGTACTTC. Protein: CASTRVSEETQYF.

This clonotype was recorded many times. This sequence joins TRBV7-2 and TRBJ2-7; no reliable D call. This CDR3 comprises 11 residues. V lost 2 bases to trimming and J lost 6 bases, with 5 bases between them. Germline V CDR1 and CDR2: SGHTA, FQGNSA. CDR3: CASSLSFEQYF. CDR3 DNA sequence: TGTGCCAGCAGCTTAAGCTTCGAGCAGTACTTC.

This clonotype was detected many times. CDR3 protein: CATSDFPARDPDTQYF. DNA for the CDR3: TGTGCCACCAGTGATTTCCCTGCCCGCGACCCAGATACGCAGTATTTT. V and J are TRBV24-1 and TRBJ2-3; no reliable D call. CDR1 and CDR2 from the germline V gene are KGHDR and SFDVKD. There are 16 residues in the CDR3. Trimming removed 1 base at V and 4 bases at J, with 14 bases between.

This clonotype occurred many times. The rearrangement joins TRBV7-3 to TRBJ2-7, with D possibly matching TRBD2 (7 bases). The germline V gene encodes CDR1 SGHTA and CDR2 FQGTGA. Trimming left V 5 bases short and J 2 bases short, with 16 bases between. The CDR3 is 15 residues long. The CDR3 is CASSPSPGGPYEQYF. The CDR3 nucleotides are TGTGCCAGCAGCCCGTCACCGGGGGGCCCCTACGAGCAGTACTTC.